This T cell receptor (beta chain) emerged from a study of blood T cell repertoires in COVID-19. Study at large: Acute and convalescent COVID-19 samples came from the United States, Italy and Spain. Nucleic acid was either cDNA or gDNA, and it came from T cells, B-cell-depleted T cells, or PBMCs.

The germline CDR1 and CDR2 sequences are SGHAT and FQNNGV. V was clipped by 4 bases and J by 0 bases, with 21 bases between them. CDR3 size: 18 residues. The authors' processing: The authors estimated nucleated cell counts from reference gene primer amplification. Assay: immunoSEQ multiplex PCR; the TCRdb copy retains only in-frame clones and omits some. V, J and clone size are those of that table, while D and trimming were read from the DNA. The table lists around 60,000 clones, around 86% of them singletons. Material: peripheral blood. This sequence was found in a woman aged 80 or older with acute or convalescent COVID-19. V gene TRBV11-2 combines with J gene TRBJ2-5; D is possibly TRBD2 (6 bases). The CDR3 here is CASSSLREAIRYQETQYF. CDR3 DNA sequence: TGTGCCAGCAGCTCATTAAGGGAGGCTATTCGGTACCAAGAGACCCAGTACTTC.